A single T cell receptor (beta chain) is shown here with its context. This clonotype was recorded many times. No cognate antigen has been identified for it. Base qualities are not at hand, and no much larger clone is one base apart. The receptor library was made with 5' RACE. The sequencer was a NextSeq 500. The TCR library protocol attached unique molecular identifiers to individual cDNA molecules to correct for sequencing error and PCR bias. Both TCR alpha and beta chains were sequenced, and tight co-correlation was observed between alpha and beta sequence abundances in each sample. The study's processing was this. V gene, J gene and CDR3 annotation of TCR sequences was performed with Decombinator V4. Expanded TCRs were defined as changing significantly between any two time points under a Poisson model with p below 0.0001. TCR abundances were normalised to the total number of TCRs sequenced per sample and were expressed as counts per million. MAIT TCRs were defined by TRAV1-2 paired with TRAJ12, TRAJ20 or TRAJ33, and iNKT TCRs by TRAV10 paired with TRAJ18. VDJdb, accessed 1 November 2021, was searched for CMV, EBV and SARS-CoV-2 annotated TCRs, excluding TCRs annotated for multiple antigens. TCRdb passed the public sequencing reads through fastp at Q25 and MiXCR, retaining productive beta sequences. Each record represents a unique CDR3 protein, reported with the most common genes and DNA among its rows. In this record, the V and J calls reflect TCRdb's handling and not the investigators' own analysis. A total of tens of thousands of distinct CDR3 sequences appear in this sample, about 12% of them only once. The ten largest clones capture about 3.5% of the sample.

This was a case-control study nested in a cohort of healthcare workers in London, UK, who had nasopharyngeal swab PCR tests and blood samples taken every week. Healthcare workers were recruited during the week of the UK lockdown, between 23 and 31 March 2020, and followed weekly for up to roughly 15 weeks. The CDR3 has 13 amino acids, counting the end cysteine and phenylalanine. Only the CDR3 portion is preserved as DNA: 39 bases, with reading frame beginning at the first base. CDR1 is given as SQVTM and CDR2 as ANQGSEA, both from the germline V gene. V loses 4 bases of germline sequence and J loses 1 base, and the interval between the two ends is 10 bases. The sample belongs to a study of early T cells in non-severe SARS-CoV-2 infection (dated by TCRdb to about 2021). Regarding the research as a whole: Because TCR sequencing was done on bulk RNA from unsorted whole blood, the alpha and beta chains could not be paired.

The paper as a whole reports these results and caveats: VDJdb matching was skewed toward anti-spike CD8 responses and likely underestimated virus-specific expansions by missing private and CD4 specificities.

This clonotype was sampled from an adult who was a healthcare worker with PCR-confirmed SARS-CoV-2 infection or an uninfected control (not recorded which). The sequence joins TRBV29-1 to TRBJ1-1; no D segment can be confidently identified. The source material was whole blood. The bases are TGCAGCGTTGTAGGGAGCCAGAACACTGAAGCTTTCTTT. The translation is CSVVGSQNTEAFF.